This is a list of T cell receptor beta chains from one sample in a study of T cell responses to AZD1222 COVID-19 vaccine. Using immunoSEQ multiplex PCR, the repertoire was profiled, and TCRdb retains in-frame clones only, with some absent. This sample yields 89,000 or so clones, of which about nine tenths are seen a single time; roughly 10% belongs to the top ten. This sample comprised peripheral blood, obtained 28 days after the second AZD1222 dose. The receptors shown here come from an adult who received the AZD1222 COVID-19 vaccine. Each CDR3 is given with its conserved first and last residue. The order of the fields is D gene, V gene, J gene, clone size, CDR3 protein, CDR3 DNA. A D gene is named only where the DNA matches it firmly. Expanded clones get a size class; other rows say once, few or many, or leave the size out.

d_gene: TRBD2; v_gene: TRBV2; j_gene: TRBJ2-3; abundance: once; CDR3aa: CASSEILAGVTDTQYF; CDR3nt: TGTGCCAGCAGCGAAATACTAGCGGGAGTAACAGATACGCAGTATTTT
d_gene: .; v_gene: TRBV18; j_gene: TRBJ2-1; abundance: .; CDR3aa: CASSPTEGEQFF; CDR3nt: TGTGCCAGCTCACCAACTGAGGGTGAGCAGTTCTTC
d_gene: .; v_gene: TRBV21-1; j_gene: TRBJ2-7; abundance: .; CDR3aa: CASRGYYRYSYEQYF; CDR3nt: TGTGCCAGCAGGGGCTATTACAGGTACTCCTACGAGCAGTACTTC
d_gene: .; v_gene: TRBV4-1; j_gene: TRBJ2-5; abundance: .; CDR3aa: CASSQPRRVGKTQYF; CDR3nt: TGCGCCAGCAGCCAGCCCCGGAGGGTCGGAAAGACCCAGTACTTC
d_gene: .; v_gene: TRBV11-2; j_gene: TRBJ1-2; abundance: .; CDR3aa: CASSPGTDYGYTF; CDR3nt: TGTGCCAGCAGCCCGGGGACGGACTATGGCTACACCTTC
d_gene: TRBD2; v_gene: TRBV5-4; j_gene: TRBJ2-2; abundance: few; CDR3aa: CASSSPSGGSGELFF; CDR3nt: TGTGCCAGCAGCTCCCCTAGCGGGGGTTCCGGGGAGCTGTTTTTT
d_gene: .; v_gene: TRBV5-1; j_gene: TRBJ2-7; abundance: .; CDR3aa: CASSGSGSSYEQYF; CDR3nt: TGCGCCAGCAGCGGGTCGGGGTCCTCCTACGAGCAGTACTTC
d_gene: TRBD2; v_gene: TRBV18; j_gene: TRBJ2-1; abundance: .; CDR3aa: CASSPAGGSYNEQFF; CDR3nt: TGTGCCAGCTCACCAGCGGGGGGCTCCTACAATGAGCAGTTCTTC
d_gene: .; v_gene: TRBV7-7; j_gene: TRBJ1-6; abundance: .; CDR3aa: CASSSSGDYNSPLHF; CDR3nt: TGTGCTAGCAGCTCATCCGGGGACTATAATTCACCCCTCCACTTT
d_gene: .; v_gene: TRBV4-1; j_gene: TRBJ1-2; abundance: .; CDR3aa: CASSQAGVGGYGYTF; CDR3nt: TGCGCCAGCAGCCAGGCCGGTGTCGGCGGGTATGGCTACACCTTC
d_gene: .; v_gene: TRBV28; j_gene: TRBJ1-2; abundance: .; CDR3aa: CASSIVVGAGYGYTF; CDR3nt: TGTGCCAGCAGTATCGTAGTAGGGGCGGGCTATGGCTACACCTTC
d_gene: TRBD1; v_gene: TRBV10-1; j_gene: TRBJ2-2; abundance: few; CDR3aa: CASSFRTGANTGELFF; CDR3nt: TGCGCCAGCAGTTTTCGGACAGGGGCGAACACCGGGGAGCTGTTTTTT
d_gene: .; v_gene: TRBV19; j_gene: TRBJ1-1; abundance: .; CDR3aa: CASSGWWRGTEAFF; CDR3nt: TGTGCCAGTAGCGGATGGTGGCGGGGCACTGAAGCTTTCTTT
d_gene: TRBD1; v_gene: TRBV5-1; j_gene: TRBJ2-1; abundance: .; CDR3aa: CASSLTGGPGSYNEQFF; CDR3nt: TGCGCCAGCAGCTTGACAGGGGGCCCCGGGTCCTACAATGAGCAGTTCTTC
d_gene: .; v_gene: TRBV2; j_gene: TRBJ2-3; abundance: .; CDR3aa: CASSTGGTDTQYF; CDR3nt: TGTGCCAGCAGTACAGGTGGCACAGATACGCAGTATTTT
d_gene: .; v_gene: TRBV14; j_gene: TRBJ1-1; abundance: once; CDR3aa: CASSQDRRVEAFF; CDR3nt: TGTGCCAGCAGCCAAGATCGGAGAGTTGAAGCTTTCTTT
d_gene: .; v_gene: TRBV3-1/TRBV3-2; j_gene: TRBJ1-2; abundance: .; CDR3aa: CASSQAGTNSHGYTF; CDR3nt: TGTGCCAGCAGCCAAGCCGGGACAAACTCCCATGGCTACACCTTC
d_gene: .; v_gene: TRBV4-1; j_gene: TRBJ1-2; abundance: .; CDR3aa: CASSQGWAHPFF; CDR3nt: TGCGCCAGCAGCCAAGGTTGGGCCCACCCATTCTTC
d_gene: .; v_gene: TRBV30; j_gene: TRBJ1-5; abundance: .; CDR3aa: CAWRAVGEYQPQHF; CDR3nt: TGTGCCTGGAGGGCGGTTGGGGAGTATCAGCCCCAGCATTTT
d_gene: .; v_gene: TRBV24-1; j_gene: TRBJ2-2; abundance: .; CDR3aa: CATSWHTGELFF; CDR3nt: TGTGCCACCAGTTGGCACACCGGGGAGCTGTTTTTT
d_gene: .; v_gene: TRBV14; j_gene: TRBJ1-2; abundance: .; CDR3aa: CASSLWTVNYGYTF; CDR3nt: TGTGCCAGCAGCCTTTGGACAGTTAACTATGGCTACACCTTC
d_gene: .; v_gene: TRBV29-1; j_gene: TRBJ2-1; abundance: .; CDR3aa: CSVGGGLGAIEQFF; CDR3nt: TGCAGCGTTGGGGGGGGCCTAGGGGCTATTGAGCAGTTCTTC
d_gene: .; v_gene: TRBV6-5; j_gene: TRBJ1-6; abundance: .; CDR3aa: CASSRGVDSPLHF; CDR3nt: TGTGCCAGCAGCCGTGGGGTCGATTCACCCCTCCACTTT
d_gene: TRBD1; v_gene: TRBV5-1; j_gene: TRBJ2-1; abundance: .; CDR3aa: CASSLSRDRVVGEQFF; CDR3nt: TGCGCCAGCAGCTTGTCAAGGGACAGGGTTGTGGGTGAGCAGTTCTTC
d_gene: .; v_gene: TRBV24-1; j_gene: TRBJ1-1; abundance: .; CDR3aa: CATRQYANTEAFF; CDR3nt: TGTGCCACCAGACAGTATGCCAACACTGAAGCTTTCTTT
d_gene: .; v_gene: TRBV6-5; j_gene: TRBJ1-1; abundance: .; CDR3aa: CATSPRRTNTEAFF; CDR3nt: TGTGCCACCTCTCCTAGGCGGACGAACACTGAAGCTTTCTTT
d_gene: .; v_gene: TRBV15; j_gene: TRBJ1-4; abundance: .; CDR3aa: CATSRDLEKLFF; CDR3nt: TGTGCCACCAGCAGAGATCTGGAAAAACTGTTTTTT
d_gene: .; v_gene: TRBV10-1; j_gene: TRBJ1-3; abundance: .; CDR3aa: CASSESDGFSGNTIYF; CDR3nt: TGCGCCAGCAGTGAGTCGGACGGATTCTCTGGAAACACCATATATTTT
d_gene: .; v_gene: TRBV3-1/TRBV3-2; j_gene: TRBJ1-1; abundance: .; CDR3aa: CASNQGGFTEAFF; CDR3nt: TGTGCCAGCAACCAAGGGGGATTCACTGAAGCTTTCTTT
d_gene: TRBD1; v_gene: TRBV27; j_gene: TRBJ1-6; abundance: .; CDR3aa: CASSSTGGSGSPLHF; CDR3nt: TGTGCCAGCAGTTCGACAGGGGGGTCAGGTTCACCCCTCCACTTT
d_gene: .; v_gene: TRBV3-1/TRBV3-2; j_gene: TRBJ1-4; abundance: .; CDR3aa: CASSQGTAGGKLFF; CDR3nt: TGTGCCAGCAGCCAAGGAACCGCCGGAGGAAAACTGTTTTTT
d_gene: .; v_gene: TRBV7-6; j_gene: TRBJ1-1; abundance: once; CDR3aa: CASSSTVEAFF; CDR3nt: TGTGCCAGCAGCTCGACAGTTGAAGCTTTCTTT
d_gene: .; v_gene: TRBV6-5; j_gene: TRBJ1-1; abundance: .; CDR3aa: CASNSNRWNTEAFF; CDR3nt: TGTGCCAGCAATTCGAACAGGTGGAACACTGAAGCTTTCTTT
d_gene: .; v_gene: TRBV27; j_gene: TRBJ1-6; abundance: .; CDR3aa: CASSGRSYNSPLHF; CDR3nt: TGTGCCAGCAGTGGACGGAGTTATAATTCACCCCTCCACTTT
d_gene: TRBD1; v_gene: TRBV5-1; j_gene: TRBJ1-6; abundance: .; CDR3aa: CASSSPTGENSPLHF; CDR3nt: TGCGCCAGCAGCTCCCCGACAGGGGAAAATTCACCCCTCCACTTT
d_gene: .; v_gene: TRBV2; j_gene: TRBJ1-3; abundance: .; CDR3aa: CASSRHQSSGNTIYF; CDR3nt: TGTGCCAGCAGTAGACACCAGAGCTCTGGAAACACCATATATTTT
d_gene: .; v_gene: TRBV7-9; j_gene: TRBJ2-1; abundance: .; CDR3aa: CASSLSTVKQYEQFF; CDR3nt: TGTGCCAGCAGCTTAAGTACTGTTAAACAGTATGAGCAGTTCTTC
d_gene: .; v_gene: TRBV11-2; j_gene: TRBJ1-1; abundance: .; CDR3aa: CASSLGRDTEAFF; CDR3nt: TGTGCCAGCAGCTTAGGGAGGGACACTGAAGCTTTCTTT
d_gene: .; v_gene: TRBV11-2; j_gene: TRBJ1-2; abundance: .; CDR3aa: CASIPGSGRGYTF; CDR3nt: TGTGCCAGCATCCCGGGGAGCGGTCGGGGCTACACCTTC
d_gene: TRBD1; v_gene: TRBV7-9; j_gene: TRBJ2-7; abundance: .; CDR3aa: CASSLAGQGVEQYF; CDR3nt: TGTGCCAGCAGCTTAGCGGGACAGGGGGTCGAGCAGTACTTC
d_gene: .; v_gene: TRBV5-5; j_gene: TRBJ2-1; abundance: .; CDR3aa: CASSLALLEQFF; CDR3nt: TGTGCCAGCAGCTTGGCCCTACTTGAGCAGTTCTTC
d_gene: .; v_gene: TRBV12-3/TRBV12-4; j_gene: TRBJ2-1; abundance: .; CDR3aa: CASSTLVYNEQFF; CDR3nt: TGTGCCAGCAGTACCCTAGTGTACAATGAGCAGTTCTTC
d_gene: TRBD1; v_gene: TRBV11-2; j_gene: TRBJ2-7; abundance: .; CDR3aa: CASSLGSRGPRYEQYF; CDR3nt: TGTGCCAGCAGCTTAGGGTCAAGGGGGCCTCGATACGAGCAGTACTTC
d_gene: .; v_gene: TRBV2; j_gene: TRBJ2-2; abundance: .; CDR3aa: CASRVEPTAGELFF; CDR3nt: TGTGCCAGCAGGGTGGAACCGACCGCCGGGGAGCTGTTTTTT
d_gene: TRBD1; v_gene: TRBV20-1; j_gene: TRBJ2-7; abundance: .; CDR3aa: CSARATGGQYF; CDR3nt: TGCAGTGCTCGCGCGACAGGGGGCCAATACTTC
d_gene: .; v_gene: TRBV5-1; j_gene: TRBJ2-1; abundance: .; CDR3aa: CASSSDGSSYNEQFF; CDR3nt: TGCGCCAGCAGCTCGGACGGGAGCTCCTACAATGAGCAGTTCTTC
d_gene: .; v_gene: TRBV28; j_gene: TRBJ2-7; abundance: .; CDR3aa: CASSLRVRGAF; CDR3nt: TGTGCCAGCAGTTTACGAGTTCGAGGGGCCTTC
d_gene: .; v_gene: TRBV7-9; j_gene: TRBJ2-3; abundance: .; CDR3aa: CASSLGRSTDTQYF; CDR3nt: TGTGCCAGCAGCTTGGGGCGGAGCACAGATACGCAGTATTTT
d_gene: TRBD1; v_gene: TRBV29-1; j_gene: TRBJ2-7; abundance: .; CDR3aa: CVGQGPDSEQYF; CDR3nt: TGCGTTGGACAGGGGCCTGACAGCGAGCAGTACTTC
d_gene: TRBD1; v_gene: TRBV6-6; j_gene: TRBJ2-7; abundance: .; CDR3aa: CASSYVDRGGEQYF; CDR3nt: TGTGCCAGCAGTTACGTTGACAGGGGGGGGGAGCAGTACTTC
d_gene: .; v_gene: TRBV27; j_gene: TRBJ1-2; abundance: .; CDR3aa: CASSRVGQAYGYTF; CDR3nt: TGTGCCAGCAGTAGAGTGGGGCAGGCGTATGGCTACACCTTC
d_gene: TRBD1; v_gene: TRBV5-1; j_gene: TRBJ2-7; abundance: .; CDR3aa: CASSVQGQESTYGYEQYF; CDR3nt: TGCGCCAGCAGCGTACAGGGACAGGAGAGTACTTATGGGTACGAGCAGTACTTC
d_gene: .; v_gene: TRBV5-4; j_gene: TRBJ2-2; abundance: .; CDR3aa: CASSLEAGRNTGELFF; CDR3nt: TGTGCCAGCAGCTTGGAGGCAGGGAGGAACACCGGGGAGCTGTTTTTT
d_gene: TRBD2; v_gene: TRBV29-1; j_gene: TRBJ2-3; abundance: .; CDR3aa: CSVVERGRTDTQYF; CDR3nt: TGCAGCGTTGTCGAGCGGGGGAGAACAGATACGCAGTATTTT
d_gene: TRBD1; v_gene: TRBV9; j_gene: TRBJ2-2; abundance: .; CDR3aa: CASSVGQGDPTGELFF; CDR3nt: TGTGCCAGCAGCGTAGGGCAGGGGGACCCCACCGGGGAGCTGTTTTTT